This TCR beta chain stems from a study of blood T cell repertoires in COVID-19. Study in general: Donors in the United States, Italy and Spain gave samples during acute or convalescent COVID-19. T cells, B-cell-depleted T cells, or PBMCs supplied cDNA or gDNA.

In this sample, this clone turned up once. This CDR3 has 18 residues. CDR1 is LGHDT, CDR2 YNNKEL, per germline (reference sequence). The V gene lost 0 bases and the J gene lost 6 bases, with 21 bases spanning the gap. Only in-frame clones appear in the TCRdb table, and some are missing; sequencing was by immunoSEQ multiplex PCR. Of 150,000 to 200,000 clones listed, about 83% are singletons. Assignment of participants to cohorts was predicated upon participant-reported clinical history. Recovered participants had two consecutive negative NP/OP PCR tests, healthcare professional clearance, or symptom resolution.

The sequence was obtained from a woman between 25 and 40 years old who had recovered from COVID-19. This sequence joins TRBV3-1 (or the pseudogene TRBV3-2) and TRBJ2-1, with D possibly matching TRBD2 (6 bases). Sequencing was carried out using PBMCs or T cells enriched from blood (not recorded which). The CDR3 is CASSQDPGGDLVGNEQFF. The CDR3 bases are TGTGCCAGCAGCCAAGATCCCGGAGGGGATCTAGTCGGCAATGAGCAGTTCTTC.